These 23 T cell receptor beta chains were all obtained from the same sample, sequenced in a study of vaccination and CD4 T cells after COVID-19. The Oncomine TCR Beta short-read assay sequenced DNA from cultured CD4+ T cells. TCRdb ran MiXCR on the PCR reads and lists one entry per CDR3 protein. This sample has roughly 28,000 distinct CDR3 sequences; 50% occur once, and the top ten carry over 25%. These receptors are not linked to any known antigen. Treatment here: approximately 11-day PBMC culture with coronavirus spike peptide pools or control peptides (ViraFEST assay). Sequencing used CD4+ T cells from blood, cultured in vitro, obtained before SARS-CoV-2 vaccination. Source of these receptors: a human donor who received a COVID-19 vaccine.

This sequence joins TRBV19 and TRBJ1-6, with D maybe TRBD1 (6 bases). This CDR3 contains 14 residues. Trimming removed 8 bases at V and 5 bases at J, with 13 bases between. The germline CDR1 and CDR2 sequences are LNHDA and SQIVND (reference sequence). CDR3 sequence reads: CASSPWTDNSPLHF. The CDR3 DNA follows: TGTGCCAGTTCCCCCTGGACAGATAATTCACCCCTCCACTTT.

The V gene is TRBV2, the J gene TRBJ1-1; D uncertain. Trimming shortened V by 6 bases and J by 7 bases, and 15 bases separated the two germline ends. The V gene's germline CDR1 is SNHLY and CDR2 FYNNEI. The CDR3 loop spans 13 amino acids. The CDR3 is CASSRTSFGEAFF. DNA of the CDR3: TGTGCCAGCAGCCGGACCAGTTTTGGTGAAGCTTTCTTT.

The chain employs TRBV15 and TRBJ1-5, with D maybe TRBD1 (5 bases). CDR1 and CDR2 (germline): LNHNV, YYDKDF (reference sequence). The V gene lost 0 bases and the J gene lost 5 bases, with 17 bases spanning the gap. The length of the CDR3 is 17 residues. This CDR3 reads CATSREGTGRGYQPQHF. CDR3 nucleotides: TGTGCCACCAGCAGAGAGGGGACGGGACGAGGGTATCAGCCCCAGCATTTT.

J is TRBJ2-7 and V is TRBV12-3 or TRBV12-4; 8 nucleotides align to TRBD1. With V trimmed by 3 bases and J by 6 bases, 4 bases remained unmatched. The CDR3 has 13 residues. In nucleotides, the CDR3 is TGTGCCAGCAGTTTGAGACAGGGGAGCGAGCAGTACTTC. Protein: CASSLRQGSEQYF.

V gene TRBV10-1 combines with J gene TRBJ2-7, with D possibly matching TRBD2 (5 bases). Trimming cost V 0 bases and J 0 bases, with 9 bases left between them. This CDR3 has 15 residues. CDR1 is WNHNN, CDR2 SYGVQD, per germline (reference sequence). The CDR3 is CASSESAGNSYEQYF. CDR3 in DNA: TGCGCCAGCAGTGAGTCGGCGGGCAACTCCTACGAGCAGTACTTC.

CDR3 protein: CASNQGPDRGETQYF. CDR3 DNA: TGTGCCAGCAACCAAGGTCCGGACAGGGGTGAGACCCAGTACTTC. The chain combines TRBV7-2 with TRBJ2-5, with TRBD1 matching over 9 bases. CDR1 is SGHTA and CDR2 is FQGNSA in the germline V gene. The CDR3 has 15 residues. V gave up 7 bases and J gave up 5 bases; unmatched junction bases: 11. Full variable domain (outside the CDR3, taken from reference TRBV7-2 and TRBJ2-5): GAGVSQSPSNKVTEKGKDVELRCDPISGHTALYWYRQSLGQGLEFLIYFQGNSAPDKSGLPSDRFSAERTGGSVSTLTIQRTQQEDSAVYLCASNQGPDRGETQYFGPGTRLLVL.

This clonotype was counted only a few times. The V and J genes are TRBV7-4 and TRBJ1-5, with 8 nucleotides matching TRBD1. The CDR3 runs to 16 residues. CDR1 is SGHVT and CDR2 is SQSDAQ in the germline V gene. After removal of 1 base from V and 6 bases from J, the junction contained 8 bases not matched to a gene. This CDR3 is CASSLGWTGLGQPQHF. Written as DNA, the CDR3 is TGTGCCAGCAGCTTAGGTTGGACAGGGCTGGGTCAGCCCCAGCATTTT.

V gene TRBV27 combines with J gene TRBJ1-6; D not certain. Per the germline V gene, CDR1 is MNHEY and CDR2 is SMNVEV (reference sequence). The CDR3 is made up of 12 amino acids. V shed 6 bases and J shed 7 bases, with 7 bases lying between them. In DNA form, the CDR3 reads TGTGCCAGCAGGCCCCTCAATTCACCCCTCCACTTT. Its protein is CASRPLNSPLHF.

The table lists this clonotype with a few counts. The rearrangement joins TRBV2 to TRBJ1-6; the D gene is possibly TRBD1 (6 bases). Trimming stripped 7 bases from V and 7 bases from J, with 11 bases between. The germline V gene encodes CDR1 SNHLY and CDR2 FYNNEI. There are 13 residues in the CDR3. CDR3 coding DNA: TGTGCCAGCAAGAGTCAGGGGAATTCACCCCTCCACTTT. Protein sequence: CASKSQGNSPLHF. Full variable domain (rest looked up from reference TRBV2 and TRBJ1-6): EPEVTQTPSHQVTQMGQEVILRCVPISNHLYFYWYRQILGQKVEFLVSFYNNEISEKSEIFDDQFSVERPDGSNFTLKIRSTKLEDSAMYFCASKSQGNSPLHFGNGTRLTVT.

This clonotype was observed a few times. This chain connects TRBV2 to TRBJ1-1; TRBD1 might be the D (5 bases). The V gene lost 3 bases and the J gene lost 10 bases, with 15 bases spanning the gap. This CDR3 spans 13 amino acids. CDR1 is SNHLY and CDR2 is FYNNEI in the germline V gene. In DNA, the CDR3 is TGTGCCAGCAGTGAGGAGCAGGGCTCTACAGCTTTCTTT. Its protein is CASSEEQGSTAFF.

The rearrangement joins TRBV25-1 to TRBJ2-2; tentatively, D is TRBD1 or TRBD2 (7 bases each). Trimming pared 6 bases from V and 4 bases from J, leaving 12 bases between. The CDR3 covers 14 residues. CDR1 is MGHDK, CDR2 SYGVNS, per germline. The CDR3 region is CASSSRGGTGELFF. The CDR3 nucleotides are TGTGCCAGCAGCTCCAGGGGGGGCACCGGGGAGCTGTTTTTT.

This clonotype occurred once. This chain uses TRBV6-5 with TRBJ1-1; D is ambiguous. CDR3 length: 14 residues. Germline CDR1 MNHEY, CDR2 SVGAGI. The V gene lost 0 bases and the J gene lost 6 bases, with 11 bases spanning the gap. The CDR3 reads CASSYSQHSPEAFF. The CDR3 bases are TGTGCCAGCAGTTACTCCCAACATAGCCCTGAAGCTTTCTTT.

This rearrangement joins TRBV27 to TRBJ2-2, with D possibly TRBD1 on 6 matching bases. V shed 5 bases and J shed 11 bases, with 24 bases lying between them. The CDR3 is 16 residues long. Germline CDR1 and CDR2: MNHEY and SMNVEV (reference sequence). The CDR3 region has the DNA TGTGCCAGCAGTCCAAACAGGGCGCCTATCCAATTCGAGCTGTTTTTT. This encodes CASSPNRAPIQFELFF.

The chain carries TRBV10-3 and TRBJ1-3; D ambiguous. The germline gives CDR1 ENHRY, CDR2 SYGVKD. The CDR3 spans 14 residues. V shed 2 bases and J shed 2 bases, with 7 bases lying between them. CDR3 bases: TGTGCCATCAGTGAGGGAAGGACTGGAAACACCATATATTTT. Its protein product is CAISEGRTGNTIYF.

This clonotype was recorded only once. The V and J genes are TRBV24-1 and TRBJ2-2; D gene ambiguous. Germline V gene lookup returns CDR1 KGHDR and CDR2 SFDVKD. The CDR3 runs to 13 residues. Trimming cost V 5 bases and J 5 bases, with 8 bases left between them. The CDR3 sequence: CATSVQLTGELFF. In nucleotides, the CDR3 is TGTGCCACCAGTGTCCAACTTACCGGGGAGCTGTTTTTT.

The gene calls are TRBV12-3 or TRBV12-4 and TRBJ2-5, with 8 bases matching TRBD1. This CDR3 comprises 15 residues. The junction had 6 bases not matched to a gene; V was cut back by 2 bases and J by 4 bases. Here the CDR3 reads CASSLIAGGSETQYF. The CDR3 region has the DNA TGTGCCAGCAGTTTAATCGCAGGGGGCTCAGAGACCCAGTACTTC.

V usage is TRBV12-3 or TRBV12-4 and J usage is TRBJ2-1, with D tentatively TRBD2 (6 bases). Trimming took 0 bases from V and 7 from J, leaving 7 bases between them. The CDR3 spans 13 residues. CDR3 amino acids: CASSLAAGNEQFF. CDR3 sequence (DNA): TGTGCCAGCAGTTTAGCGGCGGGGAATGAGCAGTTCTTC.

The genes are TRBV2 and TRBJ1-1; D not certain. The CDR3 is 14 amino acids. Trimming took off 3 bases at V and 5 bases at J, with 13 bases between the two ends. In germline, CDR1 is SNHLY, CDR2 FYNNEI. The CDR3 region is CASSEEMVGTEAFF. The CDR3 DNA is TGTGCCAGCAGTGAGGAGATGGTTGGTACTGAAGCTTTCTTT.

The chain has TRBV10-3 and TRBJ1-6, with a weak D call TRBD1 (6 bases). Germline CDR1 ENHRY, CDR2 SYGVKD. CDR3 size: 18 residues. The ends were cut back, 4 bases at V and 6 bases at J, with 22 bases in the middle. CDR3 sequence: CAISVRGVGAEANSPLHF. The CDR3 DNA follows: TGTGCCATCAGTGTAAGGGGAGTGGGGGCGGAAGCTAATTCACCCCTCCACTTT.

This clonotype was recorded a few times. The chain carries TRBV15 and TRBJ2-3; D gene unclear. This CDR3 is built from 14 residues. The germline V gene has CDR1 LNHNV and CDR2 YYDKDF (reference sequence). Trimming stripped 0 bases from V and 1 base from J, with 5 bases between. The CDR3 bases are TGTGCCACCAGCAGAGATCCAGGCACAGATACGCAGTATTTT. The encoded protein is CATSRDPGTDTQYF.

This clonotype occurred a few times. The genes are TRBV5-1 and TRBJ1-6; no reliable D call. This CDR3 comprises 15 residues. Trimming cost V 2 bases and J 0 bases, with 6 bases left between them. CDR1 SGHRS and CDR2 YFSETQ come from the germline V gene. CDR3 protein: CASSFEGSYNSPLHF. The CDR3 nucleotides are TGCGCCAGCAGCTTTGAAGGCTCCTATAATTCACCCCTCCACTTT.

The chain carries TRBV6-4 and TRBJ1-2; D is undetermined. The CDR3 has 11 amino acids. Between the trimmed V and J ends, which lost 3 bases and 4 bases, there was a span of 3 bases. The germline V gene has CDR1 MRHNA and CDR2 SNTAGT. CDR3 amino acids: CASSEGYGYTF. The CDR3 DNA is TGTGCCAGCAGTGAGGGCTATGGCTACACCTTC.

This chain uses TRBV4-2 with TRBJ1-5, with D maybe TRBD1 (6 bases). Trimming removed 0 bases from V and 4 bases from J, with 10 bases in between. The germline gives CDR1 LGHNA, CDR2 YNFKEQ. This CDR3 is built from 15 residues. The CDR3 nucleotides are TGTGCCAGCAGCCAAGAACAGGGTGTAAATCAGCCCCAGCATTTT. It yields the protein CASSQEQGVNQPQHF.